These 18 T cell receptor beta chains came from one sample sequenced in a study of long-term antiretroviral therapy in people with HIV. The authors ran the immunoSEQ assay, v3.0, at survey level. TCRdb's table, derived via immunoSEQ multiplex PCR, lists solely in-frame clones and lacks some. The profile shows approximately 36,000 clones, more than 65% of them singletons. The sample consisted of unsorted PBMCs, taken 0.6 years after starting antiretroviral therapy. These receptors were taken from a man in his late teens or twenties with HIV.

The chain has TRBV28 and TRBJ1-5; D not resolved. Trimming removed 6 bases from V and 6 bases from J, with 21 bases in between. This CDR3 has 16 amino acids. From germline, CDR1 is MDHEN and CDR2 SYDVKM. The CDR3 region is CASRPLGRGQGQPQHF. The CDR3 nucleotides read TGTGCCAGCAGACCATTGGGTCGGGGTCAAGGTCAGCCCCAGCATTTT.

This chain joins TRBV7-9 and TRBJ2-1; 14 bases map to TRBD2. The CDR3 totals 16 residues. The J segment lost 12 bases and the V segment lost 2 bases, leaving 9 bases of the junction unmatched. CDR1 and CDR2 from the germline V gene are SEHNR and FQNEAQ (reference sequence). The CDR3: CASSLPGTSGSVVQFF. The CDR3 coding sequence is TGTGCCAGCAGCTTACCCGGGACTAGCGGGAGTGTTGTGCAGTTCTTC. The whole variable domain, remainder taken from reference TRBV7-9 and TRBJ2-1, is DTGVSQNPRHKITKRGQNVTFRCDPISEHNRLYWYRQTLGQGPEFLTYFQNEAQLEKSRLLSDRFSAERPKGSFSTLEIQRTEQGDSAMYLCASSLPGTSGSVVQFFGPGTRLTVL.

This clone was found a few times. This chain links TRBV2 with TRBJ2-7, with 8 bases lining up with TRBD2. Germline-derived CDR1 and CDR2 are SNHLY and FYNNEI. The CDR3 is made up of 15 amino acids. J lost 1 base, V lost 4 bases, and 6 bases had no gene match. For the CDR3, the DNA is TGTGCCAGCAGTGGTAGCGGGGCCAGATCCTACGAGCAGTACTTC. This sequence encodes CASSGSGARSYEQYF. The full variable domain, with the rest looked up from reference TRBV2 and TRBJ2-7, is EPEVTQTPSHQVTQMGQEVILRCVPISNHLYFYWYRQILGQKVEFLVSFYNNEISEKSEIFDDQFSVERPDGSNFTLKIRSTKLEDSAMYFCASSGSGARSYEQYFGPGTRLTVT.

The chain is built from TRBV9 and TRBJ2-7; the D is unclear. This CDR3 contains 14 residues. V shed 0 bases and J shed 3 bases, with 10 bases lying between them. Germline V gene sequence: CDR1 SGDLS, CDR2 YYNGEE. CDR3 sequence: CASSVGDQSYEQYF. For the CDR3, the DNA is TGTGCCAGCAGCGTAGGGGATCAGAGCTACGAGCAGTACTTC.

The chain employs TRBV30 and TRBJ2-7, with D maybe TRBD2 (5 bases). This CDR3 contains 16 residues. The ends were cut back, 0 bases at V and 0 bases at J, with 15 bases in the middle. The germline V gene has CDR1 GTSNPN and CDR2 SVGIG (reference sequence). CDR3 in DNA: TGTGCCTGGAGTGTACGGTCTAGGACTTTCTCCTACGAGCAGTACTTC. Its translation: CAWSVRSRTFSYEQYF.

The CDR3 protein is CASSPRPNRDEQYF. DNA for the CDR3: TGTGCCAGCAGCCCCCGCCCGAACAGGGACGAGCAGTACTTC. The rearrangement joins TRBV9 to TRBJ2-7, with TRBD1 as a possible D gene (6 bases). The germline V gene has CDR1 SGDLS and CDR2 YYNGEE. V lost 4 bases and J 5 bases, leaving 16 bases between the germline ends. The CDR3 runs 14 residues.

This clone was counted between two and nine times. The gene calls are TRBV2 and TRBJ2-7; 11 bases are shared with TRBD2. The CDR3 runs to 13 residues. The V gene end was trimmed by 4 bases and the J gene end by 4 bases; junction bases not matched to a gene: 0. CDR1 and CDR2 (germline): SNHLY, FYNNEI. The CDR3 region is CASSVAGGYEQYF. In nucleotides, the CDR3 is TGTGCCAGCAGTGTAGCGGGAGGGTACGAGCAGTACTTC.

This clone was observed once. A read error may account for a junction end that differs from germline. The gene calls are TRBV11-1 and TRBJ2-7, with TRBD2 matching 9 bases. Germline CDR1 reads SGHAT; CDR2 reads FQDESV (reference sequence). The CDR3 is 15 residues long. In DNA form, the CDR3 reads TGTGCCAGCAGCTTAGATTTGCTAGCGGGACAAGGTCGTAACTTC. It specifies CASSLDLLAGQGRNF.

V and J are TRBV6-4 and TRBJ2-1, with 12 bases fitting TRBD2. With V trimmed by 0 bases and J by 6 bases, 0 bases remained unmatched. Germline V gene data show CDR1 as MRHNA and CDR2 as SNTAGT. The CDR3 runs to 15 residues. In DNA form, the CDR3 reads TGTGCCAGCAGTGACTCGACTAGCGGGAGCAATGAGCAGTTCTTC. Translating it yields CASSDSTSGSNEQFF.

The gene calls are TRBV7-8 and TRBJ2-5; D gene uncertain. The germline CDR1 and CDR2 sequences are SGHVS and FQNEAQ. V was clipped by 3 bases and J by 7 bases, with 6 bases between them. The CDR3 is 11 residues long. This chain's CDR3 is CASSLDGTQYF. DNA of the CDR3: TGTGCCAGCAGCTTGGATGGGACCCAGTACTTC.

The rearrangement uses TRBV9 and TRBJ2-1; TRBD1 might be the D (6 bases). This CDR3 contains 17 residues. Germline-derived CDR1 and CDR2 are SGDLS and YYNGEE. Deletions cut 1 base from V and 5 bases from J, with 19 bases between. CDR3 sequence: CASSVSPLQGVDNEQFF. In DNA form, the CDR3 reads TGTGCCAGCAGCGTATCCCCTCTACAGGGAGTGGACAATGAGCAGTTCTTC.

V gene TRBV28 combines with J gene TRBJ2-1; D tentatively fits TRBD1 or TRBD2 (5 bases each). The CDR3 runs 14 residues. V dropped 5 bases and J dropped 3 bases, with 11 bases sitting between them. Germline V CDR1 and CDR2: MDHEN, SYDVKM. CDR3 nucleotides: TGTGCCAGCAGTACTGGGGACGGCTACAATGAGCAGTTCTTC. Translating it yields CASSTGDGYNEQFF.

The rearrangement links TRBV15 to TRBJ2-6; 9 bases fit TRBD2. The CDR3 covers 16 residues. The germline V gene encodes CDR1 LNHNV and CDR2 YYDKDF (reference sequence). The V and J ends lost 3 bases and 0 bases, in that order; junction bases with no gene match: 0. CDR3 loop: CATSRTSGSGANVLTF. CDR3 bases: TGTGCCACCAGCAGGACTAGCGGCTCTGGGGCCAACGTCCTGACTTTC. The variable domain in full, with the rest retrieved from reference TRBV15 and TRBJ2-6, is DAMVIQNPRYQVTQFGKPVTLSCSQTLNHNVMYWYQQKSSQAPKLLFHYYDKDFNNEADTPDNFQSRRPNTSFCFLDIRSPGLGDTAMYLCATSRTSGSGANVLTFGAGSRLTVL.

The V call is TRBV5-6, the J call TRBJ2-1, with TRBD1 as a possible D gene (6 bases). From germline, CDR1 is SGHDT and CDR2 YYEEEE. Trimming stripped 6 bases from V and 1 base from J, with 20 bases between. The CDR3 length is 17 residues. The CDR3 DNA is TGTGCCAGCACCAACCTAATAGGCCAGGGGTCCTACAATGAGCAGTTCTTC. This sequence encodes CASTNLIGQGSYNEQFF.

The chain couples TRBV27 to TRBJ2-2; D is undetermined. V lost 1 base, J lost 7 bases, and 10 bases lay in between. CDR1 is MNHEY, CDR2 SMNVEV, per germline (reference sequence). The CDR3 spans 14 residues. The CDR3 bases are TGTGCCAGCAGTTTATACAGTTCGGTCGGGGAGCTGTTTTTT. As protein: CASSLYSSVGELFF.

The chain joins TRBV28 to TRBJ2-4, with D possibly matching TRBD1 (5 bases). Germline V gives CDR1 MDHEN, CDR2 SYDVKM. V was cut by 7 bases and J by 5 bases, with 6 bases left in between. This CDR3 is 11 amino acids long. CDR3 coding DNA: TGTGCCAGCACCAGGGAAAACATTCAGTACTTC. Translation gives CASTRENIQYF.

V and J are TRBV2 and TRBJ1-2; a possible D gene is TRBD1 (6 bases). Germline CDR1 reads SNHLY; CDR2 reads FYNNEI. V was trimmed by 0 bases and J by 0 bases, leaving 11 bases between them. This CDR3 has 16 residues. DNA for the CDR3: TGTGCCAGCAGTGAAGCACCACAGGGATCTAACTATGGCTACACCTTC. Translation: CASSEAPQGSNYGYTF.

The chain combines TRBV28 with TRBJ1-1, with D tentatively TRBD1 (5 bases). The V end was cut by 10 bases, the J end by 5 bases, with 14 bases between. The CDR3 sequence is 12 residues long. Germline V CDR1 and CDR2: MDHEN, SYDVKM. The CDR3 protein is CAISRGWTEAFF. CDR3 sequence (DNA): TGTGCCATTAGTAGGGGTTGGACTGAAGCTTTCTTT.